A selection of T cell receptor beta chains follows, all from one sample in a study of CD8+ T cells in alopecia areata. This table comes from immunoSEQ multiplex PCR, and its TCRdb copy is limited to in-frame clones, with some not included. The sample consists of about 250,000 clones, around 64% of them appearing once. Sequenced here: CD4+ T cells sorted from blood, sampled between weeks 51 and 52, from a patient treated with tofacitinib. The receptor source for this set is a human donor with alopecia areata. Each CDR3 is given with its conserved first and last residue.

v_gene	j_gene	CDR3aa
TRBV7-2	TRBJ2-5	CASSSGRGGLETQYF
TRBV6-1	TRBJ1-5	CASHGGDGNQPQHF
TRBV5-1	TRBJ2-5	CASSKKETQYF
TRBV9	TRBJ1-2	CASSATSFGYTF
TRBV7-9	TRBJ2-5	CASSGGVQIQETQYF
TRBV5-6	TRBJ1-6	CASSLNGLNSPLHF
TRBV25-1	TRBJ2-7	CASSEYGATYEQYF
TRBV4-3	TRBJ1-2	CASSQGQGAGYGYTF
TRBV5-4	TRBJ2-1	CASSLVQGLNNEQFF
TRBV13	TRBJ2-3	CASSLKAGYTDTQYF
TRBV4-2	TRBJ2-7	CASSPPGGTDIYEQYF
TRBV30	TRBJ1-5	CAWSVAGIQPQHF
TRBV29-1	TRBJ2-3	CSVVFIRGSDTQYF
TRBV30	TRBJ2-3	CAWKKGGPSTDTQYF
TRBV14	TRBJ2-7	CASSQELGQHYEQYF
TRBV2	TRBJ2-2	CASNEARGSSGELFF
TRBV2	TRBJ2-4	CASSHRDLAKNIQYF
TRBV4-2	TRBJ1-1	CASSSRQGTEAFF
TRBV6-6	TRBJ1-5	CASSYDMGNQPQHF
TRBV27	TRBJ1-2	CASSLQAQWPYTF
TRBV30	TRBJ2-5	CAWSMSPGEETQYF
TRBV7-2	TRBJ2-1	CASRMSRDYNEQFF
TRBV5-6	TRBJ1-1	CASSPSTDRRGTEAFF
TRBV4-3	TRBJ2-7	CASSQDLGLEQYF
TRBV30	TRBJ2-3	CAWRRQDTDTQYF
TRBV4-1	TRBJ1-2	CASTLSRDVYGYTF
TRBV29-1	TRBJ2-1	CSVERAQNEQFF
TRBV30	TRBJ2-4	CAWSGGPGNIQYF
TRBV2	TRBJ2-3	CASSRDRSTQYF
TRBV5-1	TRBJ2-5	CASSLGLAETQYF
TRBV6-5	TRBJ1-5	CASSTDRGSNQPQHF
TRBV6-5	TRBJ1-2	CASSYRNSQGYTF
TRBV30	TRBJ1-2	CALDRGMDNYGYTF
TRBV25-1	TRBJ2-2	CASSRLDGELFF
TRBV6-5	TRBJ2-7	CASSYRQNEQYF
TRBV29-1	TRBJ1-6	CSVGMDYNSPLHF
TRBV2	TRBJ2-1	CASSLRLVGNEQFF